This T cell receptor (beta chain) was captured by sequencing in a study of read filtering for tumor transcriptome and immune sequencing. The wider study: Whole-transcriptome libraries were prepared after DNase treatment. IR-seq gave about 3.5 to 10.27 million TCR reads per sample; RNA-seq gave about 80 to 1,300. Notes on the study in general: RNA-seq captured clonotypes less deeply and reliably than IR-seq. Approximately 80% of IR-seq clonotypes had one read, totaling about 3.5% of reads; RNA-seq: about 74% and 41%.

The library was built from about 0.4 ug RNA with molecular barcoded adaptors for alpha/delta and beta/gamma chains. TCRdb reanalysed the reads using MiXCR and keeps one entry per CDR3 protein. Among about 62,000 distinct CDR3 sequences listed, roughly 19% were seen once. The germline gives CDR1 SNHLY, CDR2 FYNNEI. V was clipped by 6 bases and J by 2 bases, with 19 bases between them. There are 16 residues in the CDR3. As for this clonotype: Its antigen is not known.

Specimen: a population of CD138-negative cells sorted from bone marrow. This chain joins TRBV2 and TRBJ1-1, with unresolved D. The receptor was derived from a donor aged 40 or older with multiple myeloma. CDR3 region: CASSWDSEGFNTEAFF. For the CDR3, the DNA is TGTGCCAGCAGCTGGGATTCGGAGGGCTTTAACACTGAAGCTTTCTTT.